This TCR beta chain was sequenced during a study of OX40 agonist ivuxolimab in advanced cancers. Study-wide context: Patients were treated with intravenous ivuxolimab, dosed at 0.01 to 10 mg/kg and infused every 2 weeks.

The V end was cut by 4 bases, the J end by 4 bases, with 10 bases between. Germline assignment: CDR1 MNHEY and CDR2 SMNVEV (reference sequence). The length of the CDR3 is 13 residues. The repertoire was sequenced with immunoSEQ multiplex PCR; TCRdb's copy has only in-frame clones and lacks some. The table records roughly 80,000 clones, 90% of them present only once. Concerning this clone: Its target is unknown.

Study results and limitations: Dose levels from 0.1 to 3.0 mg/kg saw CD4+ and CD8+ blood T cells expand clonally by week 6.

This material consisted of CD4+ or CD8+ T cells sorted from blood, taken in a trial of the OX40 agonist ivuxolimab. The TCR originated in an adult with an advanced solid tumor such as melanoma, head and neck, liver or kidney cancer. The V and J genes are TRBV27 and TRBJ1-1; D ambiguous. In DNA, the CDR3 is TGTGCCAGCAGTTCCAGACCCTTCACTGAAGCTTTCTTT. Residues: CASSSRPFTEAFF.